The subject of this entry is one TCR beta chain. Clones were sequenced by immunoSEQ multiplex PCR, and TCRdb holds only the in-frame ones, with some missing. The sample has 200,000 or so clones, approximately 82% seen once; the top ten hold 6.5% to 7%. This CDR3 has 14 amino acids. V was trimmed by 4 bases and J by 6 bases, leaving 14 bases between them. The germline CDR1 and CDR2 sequences are SGHTA and FQGNSA. These data come from a study of blood T cell repertoires in COVID-19. The sequenced sample was peripheral blood. The chain uses TRBV7-2 and TRBJ2-3; the D gene is possibly TRBD2 (5 bases). This TCR was recovered from a human donor with acute or convalescent COVID-19. The donor label of this sample is uncertain. The CDR3 loop reads CASSSQYGLDTQYF. In nucleotides, the CDR3 is TGTGCCAGCAGCTCCCAGTACGGACTTGATACGCAGTATTTT.